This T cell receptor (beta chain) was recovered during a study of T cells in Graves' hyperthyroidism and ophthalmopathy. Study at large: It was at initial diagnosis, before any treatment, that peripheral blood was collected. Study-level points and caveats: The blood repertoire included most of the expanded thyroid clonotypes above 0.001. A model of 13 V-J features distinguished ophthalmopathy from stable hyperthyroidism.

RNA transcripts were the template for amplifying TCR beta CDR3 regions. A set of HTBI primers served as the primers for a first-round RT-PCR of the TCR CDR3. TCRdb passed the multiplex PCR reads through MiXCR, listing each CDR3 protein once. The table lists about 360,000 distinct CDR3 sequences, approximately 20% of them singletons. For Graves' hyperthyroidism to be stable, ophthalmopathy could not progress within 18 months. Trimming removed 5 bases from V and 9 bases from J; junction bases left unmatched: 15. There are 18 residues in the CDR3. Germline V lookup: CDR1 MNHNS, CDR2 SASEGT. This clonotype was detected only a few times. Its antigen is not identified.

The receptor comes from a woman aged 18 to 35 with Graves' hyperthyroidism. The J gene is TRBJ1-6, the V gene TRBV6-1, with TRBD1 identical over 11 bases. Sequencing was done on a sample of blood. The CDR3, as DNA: TGTGCCAGCAGTAACCGCGGCCCCGGGACAGGGGGTGGTTCACCCCTCCACTTT. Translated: CASSNRGPGTGGGSPLHF.